The 7 T cell receptor beta chains below all came from one sample that was sequenced in a study of cytomegalovirus exposure and HLA in healthy donors. The study ran its PCR with 60 Vbeta and 13 Jbeta primers. Assay: immunoSEQ multiplex PCR; the TCRdb copy retains only in-frame clones and omits some. The sample shows about 150,000 clones, 80% of them seen only once. The sequencing sample was made of PBMCs. The receptors derive from a man aged 30-40 years in good health and CMV-seropositive.

V usage is TRBV4-1 and J usage is TRBJ2-5; 8 bases align to TRBD2. CDR1 and CDR2 (germline): MGHRA, YSYEKL. The CDR3 covers 16 residues. J gave up 0 bases and V 2 bases, and 5 bases lay outside the gene matches. CDR3: CASSQTSGRYQETQYF. The CDR3 DNA sequence: TGCGCCAGCAGCCAAACTAGCGGTCGGTACCAAGAGACCCAGTACTTC.

The CDR3 bases are TGTGCCAGCAGTGCTTACAGGGCTGAAGCTTTCTTT. This gives the protein CASSAYRAEAFF. V is TRBV28 and J is TRBJ1-1; D might be TRBD1 (6 bases). Trimming left V 5 bases short and J 6 bases short, with 10 bases between. Germline lookup yields CDR1 MDHEN and CDR2 SYDVKM. This CDR3 is built from 12 residues.

The chain combines TRBV5-6 with TRBJ2-5, with D tentatively TRBD2 (5 bases). Germline V lookup: CDR1 SGHDT, CDR2 YYEEEE. Trimming removed 1 base at V and 1 base at J, with 5 bases between. The CDR3 has 13 amino acids. As DNA, the CDR3 is TGTGCCAGCAGCTTGCGGGGCCAAGAGACCCAGTACTTC. Its translation is CASSLRGQETQYF.

This clone was observed a single time. The V and J genes are TRBV11-2 and TRBJ2-2; D may be TRBD1 (5 bases). Germline values: CDR1 SGHAT, CDR2 FQNNGV. V dropped 8 bases and J dropped 5 bases, with 18 bases sitting between them. CDR3 size: 15 residues. The CDR3 DNA reads TGTGCCAGCGCCGACGCCCGTAAGGGGACCGGGGAGCTGTTTTTT. This sequence encodes CASADARKGTGELFF.

The rearrangement joins TRBV6-5 to TRBJ2-7, with 7 bases lining up with TRBD1. CDR3 length: 12 amino acids. Losses at the gene ends were 5 bases for V and 6 bases for J; bases not matched to a gene: 4. Germline loops: CDR1 MNHEY, CDR2 SVGAGI. CDR3 in amino acids: CASSLDRAEQYF. In nucleotides, the CDR3 is TGTGCCAGCAGTCTCGACAGGGCCGAGCAGTACTTC.

The chain has TRBV5-1 and TRBJ2-7; possibly TRBD1 for D (6 bases). Trimming took 0 bases from V and 5 from J, leaving 18 bases between them. The CDR3 is 16 residues long. From germline, CDR1 is SGHRS and CDR2 YFSETQ. DNA for the CDR3: TGCGCCAGCAGCTTGGTCCCGCAGGGGTCTTTCAACGAGCAGTACTTC. It codes for CASSLVPQGSFNEQYF.

The chain is built from TRBV4-2 and TRBJ2-7, with 8 bases identical to TRBD1. Germline V gene lookup returns CDR1 LGHNA and CDR2 YNFKEQ. Trimming removed 1 base from V and 6 bases from J; junction bases left unmatched: 2. CDR3 length equals 13 residues. CDR3 loop: CASSQGTGREQYF. The CDR3 region has the DNA TGTGCCAGCAGCCAAGGGACAGGGCGCGAGCAGTACTTC.